The 9 T cell receptor beta chains reported below all come from one sample, sequenced in a study of OX40 agonist ivuxolimab in advanced cancers. Method: immunoSEQ multiplex PCR; TCRdb's copy keeps in-frame clones and lacks some. Seen here are some 50,000 clones, around 80% observed once, and the top ten hold roughly 1.7%. The source material was CD4+ or CD8+ T cells sorted from blood, sampled in a trial of the OX40 agonist ivuxolimab. Source of these receptors: an adult with an advanced solid tumor such as melanoma, head and neck, liver or kidney cancer.

A word on this clone: The same CDR3 can be traced to other DNA sequences in this sample. V is TRBV28 and J is TRBJ2-7, with D perhaps matching TRBD1 (7 bases). Deletions cut 6 bases from V and 1 base from J, with 13 bases between. Germline assignment: CDR1 MDHEN and CDR2 SYDVKM. This CDR3 region has 14 residues. The CDR3 DNA follows: TGTGCCAGCAGGCGGACAGGAGGGTCCTACGAGCAGTACTTC. Its protein is CASRRTGGSYEQYF.

The chain couples TRBV4-3 to TRBJ1-2; D unresolved. Between the trimmed V and J ends, which lost 1 base and 3 bases, there was a span of 12 bases. This CDR3 comprises 15 residues. In germline, CDR1 is LGHNA, CDR2 YSLEER. The CDR3 nucleotides are TGCGCCAGCAGCCAAGTTTCAACGAAGGACTATGGCTACACCTTC. Protein sequence: CASSQVSTKDYGYTF.

This sequence joins TRBV7-9 and TRBJ2-2; possible D gene TRBD2, 5 bases. The CDR3 runs to 16 residues. Germline CDR1 SEHNR, CDR2 FQNEAQ (reference sequence). V was cut by 5 bases and J by 6 bases, with 19 bases left in between. The CDR3 DNA sequence: TGTGCCAGCAGCCCCCTCCGGGGTATCCCACCCGGGGAGCTGTTTTTT. It is translated as CASSPLRGIPPGELFF.

The rearrangement links TRBV5-1 to TRBJ2-7, with TRBD1 matching 7 bases. This CDR3 is 14 amino acids long. The germline V gene encodes CDR1 SGHRS and CDR2 YFSETQ. J lost 4 bases, V lost 4 bases, and 8 bases had no gene match. Here the CDR3 reads CASSPSTGSYEQYF. CDR3 nucleotide sequence: TGCGCCAGCAGCCCTTCGACAGGGTCGTACGAGCAGTACTTC. Full variable domain (rest looked up from reference TRBV5-1 and TRBJ2-7): KAGVTQTPRYLIKTRGQQVTLSCSPISGHRSVSWYQQTPGQGLQFLFEYFSETQRNKGNFPGRFSGRQFSNSRSEMNVSTLELGDSALYLCASSPSTGSYEQYFGPGTRLTVT.

CDR3 coding DNA: TGTGCCAGCAGCTGGGACAGAATAGCCTACGAGCAGTACTTC. It specifies CASSWDRIAYEQYF. V and J are TRBV7-2 and TRBJ2-7; 7 nucleotides line up with TRBD1. With V trimmed by 4 bases and J by 2 bases, 5 bases remained unmatched. CDR1 is SGHTA and CDR2 is FQGNSA in the germline V gene. CDR3 length: 14 amino acids.

This chain connects TRBV27 to TRBJ2-7; D is undetermined. The CDR3 has 14 amino acids. Trimming took 4 bases from V and 9 from J, leaving 19 bases between them. Germline CDR1 is MNHEY and CDR2 is SMNVEV (reference sequence). For the CDR3, the DNA is TGTGCCAGCAGTTCTACCAATGATGCAGTTGGGCAGTACTTC. Amino acid sequence: CASSSTNDAVGQYF.

On this clone itself: One end of the junction varies from germline; a read error may be responsible. The chain joins TRBV5-4 to TRBJ2-2; 10 positions agree with TRBD2. Germline loops: CDR1 SGHNT, CDR2 YYREEE (reference sequence). The CDR3 is made up of 16 amino acids. Here the CDR3 reads CASSSAPGLATEELFF. CDR3 sequence (DNA): TGTGCCAGCAGCTCGGCCCCGGGACTAGCGACCGAGGAGCTGTTTTTT.

The gene calls are TRBV20-1 and TRBJ1-2; a weak D match, TRBD1 (5 bases). Germline CDR1 reads DFQATT; CDR2 reads SNEGSKA (reference sequence). Trimming stripped 1 base from V and 7 bases from J, with 7 bases between. This CDR3 is built from 11 residues. The CDR3 reads CSARVGAGYTF. The DNA of the CDR3 is TGCAGTGCTAGAGTTGGGGCTGGCTACACCTTC.

This chain joins TRBV15 and TRBJ2-2; a weak D match, TRBD2 (6 bases). Trimming shortened V by 11 bases and J by 2 bases, and 15 bases separated the two germline ends. The CDR3 spans 14 residues. CDR1 and CDR2 from the germline V gene are LNHNV and YYDKDF (reference sequence). CDR3: CASRRASNTGELFF. Here the CDR3 DNA reads TGTGCCTCTCGGAGGGCCTCTAACACCGGGGAGCTGTTTTTT. The whole variable domain, remainder taken from reference TRBV15 and TRBJ2-2, is DAMVIQNPRYQVTQFGKPVTLSCSQTLNHNVMYWYQQKSSQAPKLLFHYYDKDFNNEADTPDNFQSRRPNTSFCFLDIRSPGLGDTAMYLCASRRASNTGELFFGEGSRLTVL.